These T cell receptor beta chains were read from a single sample in a study of T cell responses to AZD1222 COVID-19 vaccine. TCRdb's copy holds only in-frame clones and misses some; the assay was immunoSEQ multiplex PCR. The sample consists of about 130,000 clones, approximately 88% of them appearing once. The sample here was peripheral blood, taken on day 0 of AZD1222 vaccination. Receptor source: an adult in good health. CDR3s include the opening cysteine and the closing phenylalanine or tryptophan. D genes are given only for firm matches. Only part of the rows carry a size: once, few, many, or a class if the clone is expanded.

j_call v_call clone_size d_call cdr3_aa cdr3_nt
TRBJ1-5 TRBV19 few TRBD1 CATTGTGYQPQHF TGTGCCACAACCGGGACAGGGTATCAGCCCCAGCATTTT
TRBJ2-1 TRBV20-1 . . CSARYHNEQFF TGCAGTGCTAGATATCACAATGAGCAGTTCTTC
TRBJ1-1 TRBV19 . . CASSGWDTEAFF TGTGCCAGTTCCGGTTGGGACACTGAAGCTTTCTTT
TRBJ1-6 TRBV13 once . CASSLVSSPLHF TGTGCCAGCAGCTTAGTGAGTTCACCCCTCCACTTT
TRBJ2-2 TRBV5-1 . . CASSLETAGELFF TGCGCCAGCAGCTTGGAGACAGCCGGGGAGCTGTTTTTT
TRBJ1-2 TRBV19 . TRBD1 CASSIVQGVGNYGYTF TGTGCCAGTAGTATCGTCCAGGGGGTCGGTAACTATGGCTACACCTTC
TRBJ1-1 TRBV11-3 . . CASSQDPGQNTEAFF TGTGCCAGCAGCCAAGACCCGGGACAGAACACTGAAGCTTTCTTT
TRBJ1-2 TRBV11-1 few TRBD1 CASSPRRTGGAGYTF TGTGCCAGCAGCCCGAGGAGGACAGGGGGCGCAGGCTACACCTTC
TRBJ1-4 TRBV6-5 . . CASSFDSEKLFF TGTGCCAGCAGCTTCGACAGCGAAAAACTGTTTTTT
TRBJ2-7 TRBV2 . . CASSRHSFSYEQYF TGTGCCAGCAGTCGACATTCCTTCTCCTACGAGCAGTACTTC
TRBJ2-1 TRBV11-2 . TRBD2 CASNFPSGRADPEQFF TGTGCCAGCAACTTCCCGAGCGGGAGGGCCGATCCTGAGCAGTTCTTC
TRBJ1-4 TRBV11-2 . . CASSLQREKLFF TGTGCCAGCAGCTTACAACGGGAAAAACTGTTTTTT
TRBJ2-1 TRBV19 few TRBD2 CASSIQGGREFF TGTGCCAGTAGTATACAAGGCGGGAGGGAGTTCTTC
TRBJ2-7 TRBV2 . . CASSVRWEQYF TGTGCCAGCAGTGTTCGGTGGGAGCAGTACTTC